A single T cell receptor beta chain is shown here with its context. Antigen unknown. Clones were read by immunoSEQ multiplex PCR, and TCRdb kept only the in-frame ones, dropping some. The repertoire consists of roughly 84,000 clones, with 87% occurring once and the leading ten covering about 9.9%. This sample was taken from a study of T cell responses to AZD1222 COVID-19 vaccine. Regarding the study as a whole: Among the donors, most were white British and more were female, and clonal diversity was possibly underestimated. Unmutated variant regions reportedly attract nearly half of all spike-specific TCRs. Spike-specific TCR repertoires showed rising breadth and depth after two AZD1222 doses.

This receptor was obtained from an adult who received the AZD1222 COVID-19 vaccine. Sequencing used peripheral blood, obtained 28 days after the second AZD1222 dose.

This CDR3 is CASSGQGTYPPGELFF. The CDR3 DNA reads as TGTGCCAGCAGCGGCCAGGGGACCTATCCCCCCGGGGAGCTGTTTTTT. V usage is TRBV7-3 and J usage is TRBJ2-2; D is possibly TRBD1 (6 bases). Per germline, CDR1 SGHTA and CDR2 FQGTGA. The CDR3 contains 16 residues. Trimming stripped 5 bases from V and 6 bases from J, with 19 bases between. The full variable domain, completed using reference TRBV7-3 and TRBJ2-2, is GAGVSQTPSNKVTEKGKYVELRCDPISGHTALYWYRQSLGQGPEFLIYFQGTGAADDSGLPNDRFFAVRPEGSVSTLKIQRTERGDSAVYLCASSGQGTYPPGELFFGEGSRLTVL.